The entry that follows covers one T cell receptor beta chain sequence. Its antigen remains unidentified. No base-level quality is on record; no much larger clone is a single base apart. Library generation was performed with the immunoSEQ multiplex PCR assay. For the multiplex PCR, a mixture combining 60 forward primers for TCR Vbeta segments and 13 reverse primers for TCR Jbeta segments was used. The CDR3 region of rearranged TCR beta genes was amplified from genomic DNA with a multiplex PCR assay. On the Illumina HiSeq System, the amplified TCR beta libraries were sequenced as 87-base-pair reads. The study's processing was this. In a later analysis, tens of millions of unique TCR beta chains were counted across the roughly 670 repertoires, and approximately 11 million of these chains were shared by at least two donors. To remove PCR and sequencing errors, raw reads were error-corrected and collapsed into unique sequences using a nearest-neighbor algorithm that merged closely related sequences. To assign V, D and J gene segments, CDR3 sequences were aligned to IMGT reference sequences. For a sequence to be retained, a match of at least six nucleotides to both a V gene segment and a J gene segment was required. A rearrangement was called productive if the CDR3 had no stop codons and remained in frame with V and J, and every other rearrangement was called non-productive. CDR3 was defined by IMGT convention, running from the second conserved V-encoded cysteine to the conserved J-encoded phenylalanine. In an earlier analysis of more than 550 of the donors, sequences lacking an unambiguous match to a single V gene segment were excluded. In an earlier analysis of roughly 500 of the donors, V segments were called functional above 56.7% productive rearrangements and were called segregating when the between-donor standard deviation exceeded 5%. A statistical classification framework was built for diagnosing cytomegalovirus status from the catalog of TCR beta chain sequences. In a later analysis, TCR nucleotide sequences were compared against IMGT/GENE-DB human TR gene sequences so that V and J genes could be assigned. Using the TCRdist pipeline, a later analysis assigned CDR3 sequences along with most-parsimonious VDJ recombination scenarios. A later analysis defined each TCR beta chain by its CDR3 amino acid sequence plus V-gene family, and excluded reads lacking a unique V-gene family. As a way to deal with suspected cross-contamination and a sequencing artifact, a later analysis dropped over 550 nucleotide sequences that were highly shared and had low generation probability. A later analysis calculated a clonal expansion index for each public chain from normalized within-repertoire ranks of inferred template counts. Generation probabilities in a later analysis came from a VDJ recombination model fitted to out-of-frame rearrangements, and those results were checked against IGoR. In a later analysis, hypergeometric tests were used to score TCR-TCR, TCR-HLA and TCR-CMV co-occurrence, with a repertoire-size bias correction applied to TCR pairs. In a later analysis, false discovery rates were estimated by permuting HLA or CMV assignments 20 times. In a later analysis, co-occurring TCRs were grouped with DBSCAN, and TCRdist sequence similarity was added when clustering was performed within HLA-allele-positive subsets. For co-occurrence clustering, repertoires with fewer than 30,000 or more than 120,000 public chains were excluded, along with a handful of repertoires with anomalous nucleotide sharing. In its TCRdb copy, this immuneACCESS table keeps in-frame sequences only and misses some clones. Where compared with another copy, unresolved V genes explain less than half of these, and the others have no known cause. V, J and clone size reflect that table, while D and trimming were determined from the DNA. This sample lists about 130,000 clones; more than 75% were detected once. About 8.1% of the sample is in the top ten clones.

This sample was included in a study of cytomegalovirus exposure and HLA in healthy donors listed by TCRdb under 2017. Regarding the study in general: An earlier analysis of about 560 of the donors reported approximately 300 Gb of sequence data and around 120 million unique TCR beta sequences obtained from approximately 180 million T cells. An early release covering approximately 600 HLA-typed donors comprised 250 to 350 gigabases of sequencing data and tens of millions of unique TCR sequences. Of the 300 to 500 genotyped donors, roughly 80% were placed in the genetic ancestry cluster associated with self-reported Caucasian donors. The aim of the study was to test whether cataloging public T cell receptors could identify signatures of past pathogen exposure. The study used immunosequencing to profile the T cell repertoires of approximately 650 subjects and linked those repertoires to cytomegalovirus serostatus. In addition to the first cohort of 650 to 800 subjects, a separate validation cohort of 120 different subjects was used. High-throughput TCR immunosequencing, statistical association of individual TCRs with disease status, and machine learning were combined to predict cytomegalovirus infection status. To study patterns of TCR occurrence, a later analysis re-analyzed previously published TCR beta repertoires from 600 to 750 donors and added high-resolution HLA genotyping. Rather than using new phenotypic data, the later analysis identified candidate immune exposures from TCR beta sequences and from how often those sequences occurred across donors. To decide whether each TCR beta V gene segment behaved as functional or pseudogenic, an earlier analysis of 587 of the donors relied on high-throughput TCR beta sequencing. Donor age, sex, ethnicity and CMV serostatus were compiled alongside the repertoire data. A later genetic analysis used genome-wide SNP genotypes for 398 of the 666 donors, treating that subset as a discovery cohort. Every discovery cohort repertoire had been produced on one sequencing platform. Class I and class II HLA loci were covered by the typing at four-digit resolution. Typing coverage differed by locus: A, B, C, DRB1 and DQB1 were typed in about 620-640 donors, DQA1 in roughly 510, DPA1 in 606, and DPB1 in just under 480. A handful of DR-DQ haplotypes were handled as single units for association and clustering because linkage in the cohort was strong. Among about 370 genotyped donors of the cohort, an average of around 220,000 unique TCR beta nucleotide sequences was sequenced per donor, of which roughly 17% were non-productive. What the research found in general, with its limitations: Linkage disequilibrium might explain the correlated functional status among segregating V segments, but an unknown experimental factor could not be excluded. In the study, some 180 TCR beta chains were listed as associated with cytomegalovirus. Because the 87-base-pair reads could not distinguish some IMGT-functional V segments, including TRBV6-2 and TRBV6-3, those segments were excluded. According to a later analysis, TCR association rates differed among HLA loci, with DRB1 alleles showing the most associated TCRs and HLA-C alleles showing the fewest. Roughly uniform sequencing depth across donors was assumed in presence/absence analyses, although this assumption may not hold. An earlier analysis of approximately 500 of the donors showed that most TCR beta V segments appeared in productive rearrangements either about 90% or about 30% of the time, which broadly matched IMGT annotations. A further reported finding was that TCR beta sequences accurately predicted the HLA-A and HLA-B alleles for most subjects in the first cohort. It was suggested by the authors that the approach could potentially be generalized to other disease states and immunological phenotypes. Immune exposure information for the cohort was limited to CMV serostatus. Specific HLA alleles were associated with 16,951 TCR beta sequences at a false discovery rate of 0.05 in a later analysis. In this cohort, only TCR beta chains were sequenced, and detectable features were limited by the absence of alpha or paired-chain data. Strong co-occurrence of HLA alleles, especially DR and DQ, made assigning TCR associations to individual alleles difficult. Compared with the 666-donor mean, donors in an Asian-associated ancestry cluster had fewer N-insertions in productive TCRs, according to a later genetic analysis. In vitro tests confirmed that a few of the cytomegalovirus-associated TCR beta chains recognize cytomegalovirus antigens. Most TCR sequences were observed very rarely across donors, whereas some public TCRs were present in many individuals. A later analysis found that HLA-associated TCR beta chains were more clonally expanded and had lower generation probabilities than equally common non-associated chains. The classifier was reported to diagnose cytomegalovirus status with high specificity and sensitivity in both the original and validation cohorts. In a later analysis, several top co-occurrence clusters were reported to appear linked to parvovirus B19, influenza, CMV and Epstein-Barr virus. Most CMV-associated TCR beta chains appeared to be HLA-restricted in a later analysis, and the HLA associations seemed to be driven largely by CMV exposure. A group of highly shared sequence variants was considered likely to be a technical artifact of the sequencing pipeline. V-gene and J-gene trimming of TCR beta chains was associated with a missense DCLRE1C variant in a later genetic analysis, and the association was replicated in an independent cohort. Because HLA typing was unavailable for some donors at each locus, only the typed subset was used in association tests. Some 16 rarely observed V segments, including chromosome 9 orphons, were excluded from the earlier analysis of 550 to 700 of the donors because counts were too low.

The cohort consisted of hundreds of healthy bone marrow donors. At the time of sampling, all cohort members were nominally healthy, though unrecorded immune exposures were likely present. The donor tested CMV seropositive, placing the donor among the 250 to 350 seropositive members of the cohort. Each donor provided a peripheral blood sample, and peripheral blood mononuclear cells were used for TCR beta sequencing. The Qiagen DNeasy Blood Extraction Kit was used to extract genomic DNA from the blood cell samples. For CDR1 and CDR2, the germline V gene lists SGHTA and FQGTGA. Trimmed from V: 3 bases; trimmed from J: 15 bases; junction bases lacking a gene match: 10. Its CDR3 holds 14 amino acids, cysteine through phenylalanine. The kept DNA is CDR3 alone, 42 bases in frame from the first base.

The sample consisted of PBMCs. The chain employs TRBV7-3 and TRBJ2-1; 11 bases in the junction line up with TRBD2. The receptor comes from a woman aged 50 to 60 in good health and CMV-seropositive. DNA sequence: TGTGCCAGCAGCTTGAATATTTTAGCGGGAGGGTTGTTCTTC. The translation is CASSLNILAGGLFF.